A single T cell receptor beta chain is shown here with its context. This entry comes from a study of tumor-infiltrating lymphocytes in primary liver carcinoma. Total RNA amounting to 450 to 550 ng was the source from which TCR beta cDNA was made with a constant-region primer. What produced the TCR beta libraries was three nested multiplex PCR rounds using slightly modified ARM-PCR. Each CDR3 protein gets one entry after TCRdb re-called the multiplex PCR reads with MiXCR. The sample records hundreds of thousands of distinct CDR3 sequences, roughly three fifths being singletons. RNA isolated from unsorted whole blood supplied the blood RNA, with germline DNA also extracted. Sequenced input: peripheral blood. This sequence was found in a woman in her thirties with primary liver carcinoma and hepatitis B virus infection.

CDR3 residues: CARSHADLTGFNYGYTF. The CDR3 DNA is TGTGCCAGGAGCCACGCCGACTTGACAGGTTTTAACTATGGCTACACCTTC. The chain links TRBV6-5 to TRBJ1-2, with TRBD1 as a possible D gene (6 bases). CDR1 MNHEY and CDR2 SVGAGI come from the germline V gene. Between the trimmed V and J ends, which lost 9 bases and 1 base, there was a span of 24 bases. CDR3 size: 17 residues.